The clone carrying this T cell receptor (beta chain) was picked up a small number of times. Antigen: not known. The sample is drawn from a study of T-cell memory formation after mild COVID-19. Looking at the study overall: TCR clusters mostly belonged to single donors.

TCRdb re-derived calls from the 5' RACE reads in MiXCR, one entry per CDR3 protein. The sample records about 560,000 distinct CDR3 sequences, around a sixth being singletons. Broader study findings: Memory cells collected pre-infection included some clones that later responded, suggesting cross-reactive memory joined.

The V and J ends lost 5 bases and 8 bases, in that order; junction bases with no gene match: 6. The CDR3 contains 14 residues. Germline assignment: CDR1 MNHNY and CDR2 SVGAGI (reference sequence). The TCR was taken from an adult woman who had mild COVID-19 (a few samples of this study predate the infection). Cell type and time point are not known. The chain has TRBV6-6 and TRBJ2-1, with 10 bases identical to TRBD1. Sequenced sample: PBMCs or a T cell subset sorted from them (not recorded which). CDR3 coding DNA: TGTGCCAGCAGTCAGGGGACAGGGGTCTATGAGCAGTTCTTC. It translates to CASSQGTGVYEQFF.